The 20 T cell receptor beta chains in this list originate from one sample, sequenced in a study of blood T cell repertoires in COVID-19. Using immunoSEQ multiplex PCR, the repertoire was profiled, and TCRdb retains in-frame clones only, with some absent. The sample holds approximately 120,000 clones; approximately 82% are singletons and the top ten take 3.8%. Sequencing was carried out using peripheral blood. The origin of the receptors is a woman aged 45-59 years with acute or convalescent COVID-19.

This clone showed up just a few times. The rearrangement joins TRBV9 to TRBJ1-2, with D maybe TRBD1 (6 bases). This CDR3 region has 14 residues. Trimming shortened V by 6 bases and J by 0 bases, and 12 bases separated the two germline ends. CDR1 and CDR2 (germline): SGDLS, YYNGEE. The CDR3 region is CASKAAGANYGYTF. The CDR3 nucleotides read TGTGCCAGCAAGGCGGCAGGGGCTAACTATGGCTACACCTTC.

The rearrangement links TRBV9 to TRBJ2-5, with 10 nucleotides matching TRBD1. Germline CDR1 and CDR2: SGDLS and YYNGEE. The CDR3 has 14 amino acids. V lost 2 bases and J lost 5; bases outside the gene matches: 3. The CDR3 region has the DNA TGTGCCAGCAGCGTTGACAGGGGGCAGGAGACCCAGTACTTC. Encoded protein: CASSVDRGQETQYF.

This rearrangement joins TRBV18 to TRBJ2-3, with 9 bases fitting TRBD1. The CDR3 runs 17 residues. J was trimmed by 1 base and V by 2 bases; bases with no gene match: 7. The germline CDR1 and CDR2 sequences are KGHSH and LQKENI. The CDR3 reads CASSPIRGTGRTDTQYF. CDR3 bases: TGTGCCAGCTCACCAATCCGTGGGACAGGGCGCACAGATACGCAGTATTTT.

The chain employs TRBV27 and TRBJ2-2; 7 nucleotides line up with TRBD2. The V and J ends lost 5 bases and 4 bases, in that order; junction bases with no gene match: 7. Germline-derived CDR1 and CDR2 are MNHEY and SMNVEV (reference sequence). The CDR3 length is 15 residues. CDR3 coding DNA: TGTGCCAGCAGTCCTAGCGGAAAAACCACCGGGGAGCTGTTTTTT. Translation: CASSPSGKTTGELFF.

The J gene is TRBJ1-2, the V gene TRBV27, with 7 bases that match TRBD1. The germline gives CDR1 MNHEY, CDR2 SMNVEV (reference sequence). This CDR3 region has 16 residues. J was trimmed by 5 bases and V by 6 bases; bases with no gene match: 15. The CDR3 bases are TGTGCCAGCAGACCGATGACAGGACAGGTTAAATATGGCTACACCTTC. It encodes CASRPMTGQVKYGYTF.

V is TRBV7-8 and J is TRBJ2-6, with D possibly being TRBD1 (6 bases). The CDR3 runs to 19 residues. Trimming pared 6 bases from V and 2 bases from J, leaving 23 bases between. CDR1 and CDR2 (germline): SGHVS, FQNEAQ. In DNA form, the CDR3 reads TGTGCCAGCAGTCAAGTTCGGCCAGGGGAACACCCTGGGGCCAACGTCCTGACTTTC. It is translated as CASSQVRPGEHPGANVLTF.

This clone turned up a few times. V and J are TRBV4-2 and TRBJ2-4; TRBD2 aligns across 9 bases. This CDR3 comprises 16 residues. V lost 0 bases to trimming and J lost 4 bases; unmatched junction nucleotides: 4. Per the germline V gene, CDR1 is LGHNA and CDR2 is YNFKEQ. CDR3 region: CASSQDDSGSKNIQYF. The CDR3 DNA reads TGTGCCAGCAGCCAAGATGATAGCGGGAGTAAAAACATTCAGTACTTC.

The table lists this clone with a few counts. The CDR3 coding sequence is TGTGCCAGTAGTACGCACGGGAACGACGTTGAAGCTTTCTTT. Protein product: CASSTHGNDVEAFF. J is TRBJ1-1 and V is TRBV19; no clear D. Germline CDR1 is LNHDA and CDR2 is SQIVND (reference sequence). This CDR3 contains 14 residues. Trimming removed 4 bases at V and 7 bases at J, with 16 bases between. Based on the CDR3 plus reference TRBV19 and TRBJ1-1, the full variable domain is DGGITQSPKYLFRKEGQNVTLSCEQNLNHDAMYWYRQDPGQGLRLIYYSQIVNDFQKGDIAEGYSVSREKKESFPLTVTSAQKNPTAFYLCASSTHGNDVEAFFGQGTRLTVV.

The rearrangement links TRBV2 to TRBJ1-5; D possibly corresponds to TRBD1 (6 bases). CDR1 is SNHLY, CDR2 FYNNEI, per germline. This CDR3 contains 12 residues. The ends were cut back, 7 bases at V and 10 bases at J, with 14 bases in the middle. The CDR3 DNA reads TGTGCCAGCAACGGGGGGCCGGGACCCCAGCATTTT. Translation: CASNGGPGPQHF.

This CDR3 is CASSPTTGGLGYTF. The CDR3 DNA sequence: TGTGCCAGCAGTCCAACCACAGGGGGCTTGGGCTACACCTTC. The gene calls are TRBV7-6 and TRBJ1-2; 9 nucleotides match TRBD1. Germline V gene sequence: CDR1 SGHVS, CDR2 FNYEAQ. Trimming cost V 6 bases and J 8 bases; bases outside gene matches: 10. The CDR3 is 14 residues long.

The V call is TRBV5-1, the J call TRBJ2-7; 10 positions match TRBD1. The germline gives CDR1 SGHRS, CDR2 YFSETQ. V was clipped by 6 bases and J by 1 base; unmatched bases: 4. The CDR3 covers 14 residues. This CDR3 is CASTRDRGSYEQYF. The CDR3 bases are TGCGCCAGCACCCGGGACAGGGGATCCTACGAGCAGTACTTC. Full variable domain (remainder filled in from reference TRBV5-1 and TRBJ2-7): KAGVTQTPRYLIKTRGQQVTLSCSPISGHRSVSWYQQTPGQGLQFLFEYFSETQRNKGNFPGRFSGRQFSNSRSEMNVSTLELGDSALYLCASTRDRGSYEQYFGPGTRLTVT.

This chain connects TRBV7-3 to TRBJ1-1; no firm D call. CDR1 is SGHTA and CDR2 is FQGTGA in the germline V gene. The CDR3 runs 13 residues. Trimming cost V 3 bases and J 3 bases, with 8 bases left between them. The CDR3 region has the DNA TGTGCCAGCAGCTTTCTTGGGCACACTGAAGCTTTCTTT. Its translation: CASSFLGHTEAFF.

The CDR3 is CASSRVMANYGYTF. As DNA, the CDR3 is TGTGCCAGCAGCCGCGTTATGGCTAACTATGGCTACACCTTC. This sequence joins TRBV5-8 and TRBJ1-2; D not certain. Deletions cut 4 bases from V and 0 bases from J, with 10 bases between. From germline, CDR1 is SGHTS and CDR2 YDEGEE. CDR3 size: 14 residues.

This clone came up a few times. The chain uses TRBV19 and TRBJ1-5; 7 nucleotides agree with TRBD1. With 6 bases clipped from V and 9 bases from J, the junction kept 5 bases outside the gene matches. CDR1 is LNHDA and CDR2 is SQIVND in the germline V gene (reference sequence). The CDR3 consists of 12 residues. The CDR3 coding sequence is TGTGCCAGTAGAACAGGGGCTGGGCCCCAGCATTTT. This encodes CASRTGAGPQHF. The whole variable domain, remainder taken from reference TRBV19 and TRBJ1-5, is DGGITQSPKYLFRKEGQNVTLSCEQNLNHDAMYWYRQDPGQGLRLIYYSQIVNDFQKGDIAEGYSVSREKKESFPLTVTSAQKNPTAFYLCASRTGAGPQHFGDGTRLSIL.

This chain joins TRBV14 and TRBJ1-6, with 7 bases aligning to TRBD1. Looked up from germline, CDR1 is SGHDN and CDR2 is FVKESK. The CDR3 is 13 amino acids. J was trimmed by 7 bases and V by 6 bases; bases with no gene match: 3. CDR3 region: CASRRQGNSPLHF. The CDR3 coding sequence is TGTGCCAGCAGGAGACAGGGCAATTCACCCCTCCACTTT. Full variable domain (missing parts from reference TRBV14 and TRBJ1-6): EAGVTQFPSHSVIEKGQTVTLRCDPISGHDNLYWYRRVMGKEIKFLLHFVKESKQDESGMPNNRFLAERTGGTYSTLKVQPAELEDSGVYFCASRRQGNSPLHFGNGTRLTVT.

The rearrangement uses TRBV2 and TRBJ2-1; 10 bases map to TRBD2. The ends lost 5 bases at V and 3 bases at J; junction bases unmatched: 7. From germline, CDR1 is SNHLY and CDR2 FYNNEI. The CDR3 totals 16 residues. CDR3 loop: CASSLSSGGNYNEQFF. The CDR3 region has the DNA TGTGCCAGCAGTCTCTCTAGCGGGGGAAACTACAATGAGCAGTTCTTC.

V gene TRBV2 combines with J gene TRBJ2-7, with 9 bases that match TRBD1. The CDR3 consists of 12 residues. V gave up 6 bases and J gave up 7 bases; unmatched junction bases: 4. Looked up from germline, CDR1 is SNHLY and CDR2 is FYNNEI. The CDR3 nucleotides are TGTGCCAGCAGCGGGACAGGGAGGGAGCAGTACTTC. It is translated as CASSGTGREQYF.

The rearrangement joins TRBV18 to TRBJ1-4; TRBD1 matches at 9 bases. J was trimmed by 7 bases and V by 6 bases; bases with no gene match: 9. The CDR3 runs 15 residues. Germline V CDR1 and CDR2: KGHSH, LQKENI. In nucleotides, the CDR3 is TGTGCCAGCTCTATACAGGGGGCGGTTGGTGAAAAACTGTTTTTT. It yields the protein CASSIQGAVGEKLFF. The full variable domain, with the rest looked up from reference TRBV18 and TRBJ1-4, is NAGVMQNPRHLVRRRGQEARLRCSPMKGHSHVYWYRQLPEEGLKFMVYLQKENIIDESGMPKERFSAEFPKEGPSILRIQQVVRGDSAAYFCASSIQGAVGEKLFFGSGTQLSVL.

DNA of the CDR3: TGTGCCAGCAGTTTATTCGCTAAAATAGCCAAAAACATTCAGTACTTC. This translates into CASSLFAKIAKNIQYF. This sequence joins TRBV28 and TRBJ2-4, with unresolved D. This CDR3 contains 16 residues. Germline loops: CDR1 MDHEN, CDR2 SYDVKM. V gave up 1 base and J gave up 0 bases, with 10 bases separating them. Based on the CDR3 plus reference TRBV28 and TRBJ2-4, the full variable domain is DVKVTQSSRYLVKRTGEKVFLECVQDMDHENMFWYRQDPGLGLRLIYFSYDVKMKEKGDIPEGYSVSREKKERFSLILESASTNQTSMYLCASSLFAKIAKNIQYFGAGTRLSVL.

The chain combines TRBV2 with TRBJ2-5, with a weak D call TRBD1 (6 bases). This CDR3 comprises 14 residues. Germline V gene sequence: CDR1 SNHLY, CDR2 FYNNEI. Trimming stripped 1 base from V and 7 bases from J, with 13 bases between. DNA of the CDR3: TGTGCCAGCAGTGAAGAACAGGGAGCCGGGACCCAGTACTTC. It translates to CASSEEQGAGTQYF.